What follows are 4 T cell receptor beta chains derived from one specimen sequenced in a study of OX40 agonist ivuxolimab in advanced cancers. Measured with immunoSEQ multiplex PCR; TCRdb has only the in-frame clones, and not every one. Of some 30,000 clones listed, about 93% are singletons. Sequencing was performed on CD4+ or CD8+ T cells sorted from blood, taken in a trial of the OX40 agonist ivuxolimab. These receptors all stem from an adult with an advanced solid tumor such as melanoma, head and neck, liver or kidney cancer.

The chain carries TRBV10-2 and TRBJ2-7; D gene unclear. The CDR3 has 11 residues. V was pared by 7 bases and J by 6 bases, with 10 bases between. Germline assignment: CDR1 WSHSY and CDR2 SAAADI. This CDR3 is CASMSVSEQYF. For the CDR3, the DNA is TGCGCCAGCATGTCGGTGTCCGAGCAGTACTTC.

The rearrangement joins TRBV2 to TRBJ1-1, with D tentatively TRBD1 (6 bases). Germline values: CDR1 SNHLY, CDR2 FYNNEI. CDR3 length equals 15 residues. Trimming shortened V by 0 bases and J by 1 base, and 9 bases separated the two germline ends. The CDR3 sequence: CASSEAYRENTEAFF. The CDR3 nucleotides read TGTGCCAGCAGTGAAGCCTACAGGGAGAACACTGAAGCTTTCTTT.

The chain couples TRBV5-1 to TRBJ1-3, with TRBD1 matching over 7 bases. There are 14 residues in the CDR3. V dropped 2 bases and J dropped 6; count of bases not matched to a gene: 5. CDR1 and CDR2 (germline): SGHRS, YFSETQ. The CDR3 here is CASSFGTAENTIYF. CDR3 nucleotide sequence: TGCGCCAGCAGCTTCGGGACAGCTGAAAACACCATATATTTT.

This clone was found once. The J gene is TRBJ1-2, the V gene TRBV5-4; TRBD1 aligns across 9 bases. Germline CDR1 and CDR2: SGHNT and YYREEE (reference sequence). Trimming cost V 0 bases and J 8 bases; bases outside gene matches: 8. The CDR3 sequence is 15 residues long. The CDR3 here is CASSLGDRDLGGYTF. CDR3 sequence (DNA): TGTGCCAGCAGCTTGGGGGACAGGGATTTGGGCGGCTACACCTTC.